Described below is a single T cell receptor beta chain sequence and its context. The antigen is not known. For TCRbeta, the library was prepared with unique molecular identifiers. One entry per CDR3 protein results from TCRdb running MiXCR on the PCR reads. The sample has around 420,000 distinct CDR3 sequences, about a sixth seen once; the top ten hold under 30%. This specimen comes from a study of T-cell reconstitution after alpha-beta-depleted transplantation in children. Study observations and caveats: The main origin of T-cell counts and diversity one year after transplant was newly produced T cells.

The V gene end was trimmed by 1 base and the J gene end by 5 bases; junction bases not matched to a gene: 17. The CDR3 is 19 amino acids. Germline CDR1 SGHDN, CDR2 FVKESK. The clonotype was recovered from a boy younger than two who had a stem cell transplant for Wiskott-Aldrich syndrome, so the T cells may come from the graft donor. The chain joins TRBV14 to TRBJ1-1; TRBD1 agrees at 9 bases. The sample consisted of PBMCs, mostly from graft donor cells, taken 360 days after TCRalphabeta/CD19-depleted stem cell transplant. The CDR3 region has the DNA TGTGCCAGCAGCCAAGCCGGGGGACCGGGACAGGGCTTTTGGACTGAAGCTTTCTTT. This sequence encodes CASSQAGGPGQGFWTEAFF.